Shown below are 25 T cell receptor beta chains from a single sample sequenced in a study of T cell repertoires in cytomegalovirus infection. TCRdb reprocessed the reads via MiXCR and lists one record per CDR3 protein. This sample carries 550,000 to 850,000 distinct CDR3 sequences, around 30% of them seen once, and the ten largest clones take about 20%. Antigens for these TCRs are unknown. The sample in question was cultured PBMCs, obtained from culture after CMV antigen stimulation. The receptor source for this set is a human donor in good health (CMV status not recorded). Some clones in this sample may be carry-over from other donors' samples.

This clonotype was recorded a few times. This sequence joins TRBV7-4 and TRBJ2-7; 8 bases are shared with TRBD1. With V trimmed by 7 bases and J by 0 bases, 14 bases remained unmatched. CDR3 length equals 17 residues. Germline assignment: CDR1 SGHVT and CDR2 SQSDAQ. The CDR3 DNA sequence: TGTGCCAGCATCCCCCCTCCTCGCGGGACAGGCTCCTACGAGCAGTACTTC. It is translated as CASIPPPRGTGSYEQYF. The complete variable domain, with remaining parts taken from reference TRBV7-4 and TRBJ2-7, reads GAGVSQSPRYKVAKRGRDVALRCDSISGHVTLYWYRQTLGQGSEVLTYSQSDAQRDKSGRPSGRFSAERPERSVSTLKIQRTEQGDSAVYLCASIPPPRGTGSYEQYFGPGTRLTVT.

V is TRBV19 and J is TRBJ1-1; weak D call: TRBD1 (6 bases). The length of the CDR3 is 15 residues. Germline assignment: CDR1 LNHDA and CDR2 SQIVND (reference sequence). Trimming stripped 4 bases from V and 0 bases from J, with 12 bases between. The CDR3: CASSTSGVLNTEAFF. The CDR3 nucleotides read TGTGCCAGTAGTACTTCAGGGGTTTTGAACACTGAAGCTTTCTTT.

This clonotype was found a few times. The V gene is TRBV20-1, the J gene TRBJ1-5, with D perhaps TRBD1 (6 bases). The ends were cut back, 3 bases at V and 4 bases at J, with 16 bases in the middle. The germline V gene encodes CDR1 DFQATT and CDR2 SNEGSKA (reference sequence). The CDR3 covers 15 residues. The CDR3 protein is CSASGTRGGNQPQHF. CDR3 bases: TGCAGTGCTAGCGGGACAAGAGGGGGGAATCAGCCCCAGCATTTT.

The chain recombines TRBV4-3 with TRBJ1-1, with D unclear. Deletions cut 3 bases from V and 1 base from J, with 12 bases between. Germline V gene data show CDR1 as LGHNA and CDR2 as YSLEER. The CDR3 extends over 15 amino acids. Written as DNA, the CDR3 is TGCGCCAGCAGCCATACCTTGCCACCGAACACTGAAGCTTTCTTT. This sequence encodes CASSHTLPPNTEAFF.

J is TRBJ2-7 and V is TRBV19; D might be TRBD1 (5 bases). The germline V and J ends were trimmed by 1 base and 5 bases, with 18 bases remaining between them. Germline values: CDR1 LNHDA, CDR2 SQIVND (reference sequence). The CDR3 has 16 amino acids. CDR3: CASSIGLLQGFDEQYF. CDR3 nucleotide sequence: TGTGCCAGTAGTATAGGCCTACTCCAGGGTTTCGACGAGCAGTACTTC.

This CDR3 reads CASRDVTEAFF. The CDR3 region has the DNA TGTGCCAGCCGGGACGTCACTGAAGCTTTCTTT. This sequence joins TRBV6-2 or TRBV6-3 and TRBJ1-1; tentative D call: TRBD1 (5 bases). Germline V gene sequence: CDR1 MNHEY, CDR2 SVGEGT. The CDR3 contains 11 residues. Trimming removed 8 bases at V and 4 bases at J, with 8 bases between.

J is TRBJ1-4 and V is TRBV27; weak D call: TRBD1 (6 bases). This CDR3 comprises 15 residues. The ends were cut back, 4 bases at V and 1 base at J, with 10 bases in the middle. Germline V gives CDR1 MNHEY, CDR2 SMNVEV (reference sequence). The CDR3 protein is CASSSGTLTNEKLFF. CDR3 nucleotides: TGTGCCAGCAGTTCCGGGACACTAACTAATGAAAAACTGTTTTTT.

As concerns this clonotype: A much bigger clone sits one base away, suggesting this may be a read error. CDR3: CAGSLARALSGNTIYF. Written as DNA, the CDR3 is TGTGCCGGCAGCTTAGCGAGGGCTCTCTCTGGAAACACCATATATTTT. This chain links TRBV7-2 with TRBJ1-3, with D uncertain. The CDR3 is 16 residues long. Germline V CDR1 and CDR2: SGHTA, FQGNSA. The complete variable domain, with remaining parts taken from reference TRBV7-2 and TRBJ1-3, reads GAGVSQSPSNKVTEKGKDVELRCDPISGHTALYWYRQSLGQGLEFLIYFQGNSAPDKSGLPSDRFSAERTGGSVSTLTIQRTQQEDSAVYLCAGSLARALSGNTIYFGEGSWLTVV.

This clonotype was found once. The chain couples TRBV20-1 to TRBJ2-5; 9 bases match TRBD1. The trim removed 7 bases at V and 4 bases at J, leaving 7 bases unmatched. There are 13 residues in the CDR3. Germline CDR1 reads DFQATT; CDR2 reads SNEGSKA (reference sequence). Written as DNA, the CDR3 is TGCAGTGTAACACAGGGGGCCCTAGAGACCCAGTACTTC. Its translation is CSVTQGALETQYF.

V and J are TRBV19 and TRBJ1-1; D unclear. The CDR3 is 15 residues long. Germline lookup yields CDR1 LNHDA and CDR2 SQIVND (reference sequence). V lost 1 base, J lost 3 bases, and 12 bases lay in between. CDR3 coding DNA: TGTGCCAGTAGTATAGTAGGGCAGGTCGACACTGAAGCTTTCTTT. Translation gives CASSIVGQVDTEAFF.

This clonotype was seen more than once but under ten times. The V and J genes are TRBV11-2 and TRBJ2-6; a weak D match, TRBD1 (5 bases). The CDR3 contains 15 residues. The V and J ends lost 5 bases and 2 bases respectively, with 10 bases between them. Germline V gene lookup returns CDR1 SGHAT and CDR2 FQNNGV. DNA for the CDR3: TGTGCCAGCAGCCTACAGGTTGCTGGGGCCAACGTCCTGACTTTC. Translation gives CASSLQVAGANVLTF. Full variable domain (outside the CDR3, taken from reference TRBV11-2 and TRBJ2-6): EAGVAQSPRYKIIEKRQSVAFWCNPISGHATLYWYQQILGQGPKLLIQFQNNGVVDDSQLPKDRFSAERLKGVDSTLKIQPAKLEDSAVYLCASSLQVAGANVLTFGAGSRLTVL.

The sample holds many counts of this clonotype. This chain uses TRBV7-2 with TRBJ2-3, with 10 bases matching TRBD1. Looked up from germline, CDR1 is SGHTA and CDR2 is FQGNSA. V shed 4 bases, J shed 2 bases, and the junction held 3 bases outside the gene matches. This CDR3 is 15 amino acids long. CDR3 sequence (DNA): TGTGCCAGCAGCTGGGGACAGGGGATCACAGATACGCAGTATTTT. This sequence encodes CASSWGQGITDTQYF.

The rearrangement uses TRBV15 and TRBJ1-5; D remains unclear. CDR1 is LNHNV and CDR2 is YYDKDF in the germline V gene (reference sequence). The CDR3 runs to 16 residues. Trimming took 6 bases from V and 4 from J, leaving 19 bases between them. This CDR3 is CATRLQTSKRNQPQHF. The CDR3 region has the DNA TGTGCCACCAGACTTCAGACCTCAAAAAGAAATCAGCCCCAGCATTTT.

This clonotype showed up just a few times. CDR3 amino acids: CASKRGKWTEAFF. As DNA, the CDR3 is TGTGCCAGCAAAAGAGGGAAATGGACTGAAGCTTTCTTT. V gene TRBV6-5 combines with J gene TRBJ1-1, with unresolved D. The V gene's germline CDR1 is MNHEY and CDR2 SVGAGI. V lost 7 bases, J lost 5 bases, and 14 bases lay in between. CDR3 size: 13 residues.

This clonotype came up many times. The chain couples TRBV7-2 to TRBJ2-3, with 7 positions matching TRBD1. This CDR3 is built from 14 residues. Germline trimming cut 3 bases from V and 2 bases from J; bases unmatched to any gene: 2. Germline V gene sequence: CDR1 SGHTA, CDR2 FQGNSA. The chain's CDR3 is CASSFDRATDTQYF. As DNA, the CDR3 is TGTGCCAGCAGCTTTGACAGGGCCACAGATACGCAGTATTTT. Filled out from reference TRBV7-2 and TRBJ2-3, the complete variable domain reads GAGVSQSPSNKVTEKGKDVELRCDPISGHTALYWYRQSLGQGLEFLIYFQGNSAPDKSGLPSDRFSAERTGGSVSTLTIQRTQQEDSAVYLCASSFDRATDTQYFGPGTRLTVL.

The rearrangement links TRBV4-2 to TRBJ2-7; a weak D match, TRBD2 (6 bases). Germline V gene lookup returns CDR1 LGHNA and CDR2 YNFKEQ. The CDR3 spans 14 residues. Trimming cost V 0 bases and J 4 bases, with 10 bases left between them. The CDR3 region has the DNA TGTGCCAGCAGCCAAGAGAGGAGGGGTTACGAGCAGTACTTC. Protein sequence: CASSQERRGYEQYF.

CDR3 in amino acids: CASSLALGQGSGTDTQYF. The CDR3 DNA reads as TGTGCCAGCAGCTTAGCGCTCGGGCAGGGTTCTGGCACAGATACGCAGTATTTT. V is TRBV7-8 and J is TRBJ2-3; a possible D gene is TRBD1 (5 bases). With 0 bases removed from V and 1 base from J, the gap between germline ends came to 17 bases. The CDR3 has 18 residues. The V gene's germline CDR1 is SGHVS and CDR2 FQNEAQ.

This clonotype turned up a few times. This chain links TRBV3-1 with TRBJ2-1; 9 nucleotides align to TRBD2. With 4 bases clipped from V and 0 bases from J, the junction kept 4 bases outside the gene matches. Germline CDR1 and CDR2: LGHDT and YNNKEL (reference sequence). This CDR3 spans 16 amino acids. This chain's CDR3 is CASSRGGGASYNEQFF. The CDR3 nucleotides read TGTGCCAGCAGCCGGGGCGGGGGGGCCTCCTACAATGAGCAGTTCTTC.

The chain carries TRBV18 and TRBJ2-2; 10 bases fit TRBD1. CDR3 length equals 17 residues. Losses at the gene ends were 5 bases for V and 3 bases for J; bases not matched to a gene: 9. The germline gives CDR1 KGHSH, CDR2 LQKENI. The CDR3 sequence: CASSTTSGQGDTGELFF. The CDR3, as DNA: TGTGCCAGCTCAACCACGTCCGGACAGGGGGACACCGGGGAGCTGTTTTTT.

This clonotype was counted between two and nine times. The genes are TRBV2 and TRBJ2-1; either TRBD1 or TRBD2 may fit D (5 bases each). This CDR3 has 14 amino acids. Trimming took 5 bases from V and 2 from J, leaving 10 bases between them. Germline CDR1 and CDR2: SNHLY and FYNNEI. The CDR3 sequence is CASSTGRAYNEQFF. CDR3 sequence (DNA): TGTGCCAGCAGTACGGGGCGGGCCTACAATGAGCAGTTCTTC.

V is TRBV12-3 or TRBV12-4 and J is TRBJ2-5; tentative D call: TRBD1 (5 bases). There are 13 residues in the CDR3. Trimming pared 6 bases from V and 11 bases from J, leaving 19 bases between. The CDR3 sequence: CASRQGFNSAQYF. The CDR3 bases are TGTGCCAGCAGGCAGGGATTCAATTCGGCTCAGTACTTC.

The chain links TRBV20-1 to TRBJ2-7; D is ambiguous. The length of the CDR3 is 11 residues. Looked up from germline, CDR1 is DFQATT and CDR2 is SNEGSKA (reference sequence). V was shortened by 7 bases and J by 2 bases, with 9 bases between the two germline ends. This CDR3 is CSVPGAYEQYF. The CDR3 bases are TGCAGTGTCCCTGGTGCCTACGAGCAGTACTTC.

With respect to this clonotype: A much more abundant neighbour one base away suggests this may be a read error. The rearrangement uses TRBV11-2 and TRBJ1-4; D unresolved. CDR1 and CDR2 (germline): SGHAT, FQNNGV. V shed 5 bases and J shed 8 bases, with 15 bases lying between them. This CDR3 is built from 14 residues. CDR3 loop: CASSPLTVREKLFF. The CDR3 DNA follows: TGTGCCAGCAGCCCCCTTACGGTACGGGAAAAACTGTTTTTT.

This clonotype occurred a few times. The rearrangement joins TRBV7-2 to TRBJ2-3; weak D call: TRBD1 (5 bases). This CDR3 has 13 residues. Germline V gene lookup returns CDR1 SGHTA and CDR2 FQGNSA. The V and J ends lost 7 bases and 5 bases respectively, with 13 bases between them. The CDR3 nucleotides read TGTGCCAGCACTACTGGGGCTTTAGATACGCAGTATTTT. This sequence encodes CASTTGALDTQYF. The variable domain in full, completed from reference TRBV7-2 and TRBJ2-3, reads GAGVSQSPSNKVTEKGKDVELRCDPISGHTALYWYRQSLGQGLEFLIYFQGNSAPDKSGLPSDRFSAERTGGSVSTLTIQRTQQEDSAVYLCASTTGALDTQYFGPGTRLTVL.

V is TRBV20-1 and J is TRBJ2-1; D is possibly TRBD1 (6 bases). The V and J ends lost 4 bases and 8 bases respectively, with 12 bases between them. This CDR3 spans 12 amino acids. CDR1 is DFQATT, CDR2 SNEGSKA, per germline (reference sequence). CDR3 amino acids: CSATTQGDEQFF. CDR3 DNA: TGCAGTGCTACTACACAGGGAGATGAGCAGTTCTTC.